The following is a T cell receptor (beta chain) sequence with its context. The sample contains more than one DNA sequence encoding this CDR3. The data were taken from a study of shared clonotypes between healthy human individuals. Overall study context: Donors, aged 18 to 49, were a couple of women and a few men.

The authors split each subset's genomic DNA evenly across several immunoSEQ plates. This table comes from immunoSEQ multiplex PCR, and its TCRdb copy is limited to in-frame clones, with some not included. The table shows millions of clones, with 85% to 95% occurring only once. From germline, CDR1 is DFQATT and CDR2 SNEGSKA (reference sequence). The CDR3 is 10 residues long. Trimming shortened V by 6 bases and J by 4 bases, and 6 bases separated the two germline ends. The chain carries TRBV20-1 and TRBJ1-2; D unclear. Sequences were obtained from naive CD4+ T cells from PBMCs. Subset noted: CD45RA+ positively selected. This clonotype originated in a man younger than 30 in good health. Some clones in this sample may be carry-over from other donors' samples. The CDR3: CSARAYGYTF. The CDR3 DNA reads TGCAGTGCGAGGGCCTATGGCTACACCTTC.